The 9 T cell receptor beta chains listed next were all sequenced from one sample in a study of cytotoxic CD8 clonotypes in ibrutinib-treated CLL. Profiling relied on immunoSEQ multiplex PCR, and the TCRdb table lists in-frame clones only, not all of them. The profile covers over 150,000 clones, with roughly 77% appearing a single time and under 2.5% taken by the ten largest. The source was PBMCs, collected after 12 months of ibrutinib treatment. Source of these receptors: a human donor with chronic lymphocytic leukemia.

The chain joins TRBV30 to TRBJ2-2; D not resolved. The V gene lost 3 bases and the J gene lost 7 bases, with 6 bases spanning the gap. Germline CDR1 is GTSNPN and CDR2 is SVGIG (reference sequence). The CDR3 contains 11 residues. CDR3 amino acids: CAWRLSGELFF. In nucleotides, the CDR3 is TGTGCCTGGAGACTAAGCGGGGAGCTGTTTTTT. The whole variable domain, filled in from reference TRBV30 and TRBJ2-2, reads SQTIHQWPATLVQPVGSPLSLECTVEGTSNPNLYWYRQAAGRGLQLLFYSVGIGQISSEVPQNLSASRPQDRQFILSSKKLLLSDSGFYLCAWRLSGELFFGEGSRLTVL.

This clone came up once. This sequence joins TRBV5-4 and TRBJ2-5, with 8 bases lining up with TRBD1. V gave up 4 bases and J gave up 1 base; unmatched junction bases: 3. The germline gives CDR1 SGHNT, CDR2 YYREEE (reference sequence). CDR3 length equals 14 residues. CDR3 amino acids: CASSQDRAQETQYF. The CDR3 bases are TGTGCCAGCAGCCAGGACAGGGCCCAAGAGACCCAGTACTTC.

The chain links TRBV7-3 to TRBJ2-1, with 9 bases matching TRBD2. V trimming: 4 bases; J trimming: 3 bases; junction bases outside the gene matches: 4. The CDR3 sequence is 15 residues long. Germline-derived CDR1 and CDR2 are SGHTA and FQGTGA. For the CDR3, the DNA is TGTGCCAGCAGCTCGACTAGCGGCGTCTACAATGAGCAGTTCTTC. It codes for CASSSTSGVYNEQFF.

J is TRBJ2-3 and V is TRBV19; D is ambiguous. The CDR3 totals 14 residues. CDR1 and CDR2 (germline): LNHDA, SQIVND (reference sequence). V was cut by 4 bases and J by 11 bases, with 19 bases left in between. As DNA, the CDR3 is TGTGCCAGTAGTAATCTTGGAAAGAAGATAGGGCAGTATTTT. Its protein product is CASSNLGKKIGQYF.

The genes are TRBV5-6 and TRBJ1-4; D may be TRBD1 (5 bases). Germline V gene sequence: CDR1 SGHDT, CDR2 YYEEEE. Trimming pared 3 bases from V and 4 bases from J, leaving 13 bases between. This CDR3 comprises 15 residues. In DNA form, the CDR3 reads TGTGCCAGCAGCTGGACGGGACTCAATAATGAAAAACTGTTTTTT. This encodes CASSWTGLNNEKLFF.

The DNA for the CDR3 is TGCGCCAGCAGCTTAGGGGACAGGGCACGCGAGCAGTACTTC. As protein: CASSLGDRAREQYF. The gene calls are TRBV5-1 and TRBJ2-7; 9 bases are a match to TRBD1. The CDR3 has 14 amino acids. CDR1 is SGHRS, CDR2 YFSETQ, per germline. The J segment lost 6 bases and the V segment lost 2 bases, leaving 6 bases of the junction unmatched.

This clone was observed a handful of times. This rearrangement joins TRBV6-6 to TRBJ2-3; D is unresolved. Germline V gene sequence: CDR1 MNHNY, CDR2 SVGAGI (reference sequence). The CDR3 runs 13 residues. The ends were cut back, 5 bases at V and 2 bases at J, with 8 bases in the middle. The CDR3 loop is CASSTANTDTQYF. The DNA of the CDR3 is TGTGCCAGCAGTACCGCCAACACAGATACGCAGTATTTT.

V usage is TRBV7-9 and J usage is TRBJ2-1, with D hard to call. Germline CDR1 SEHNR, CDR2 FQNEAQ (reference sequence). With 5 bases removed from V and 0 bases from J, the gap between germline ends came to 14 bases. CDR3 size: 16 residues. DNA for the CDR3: TGTGCCAGCAGCACACTTCTAAGGAGCTCCTACAATGAGCAGTTCTTC. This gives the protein CASSTLLRSSYNEQFF.

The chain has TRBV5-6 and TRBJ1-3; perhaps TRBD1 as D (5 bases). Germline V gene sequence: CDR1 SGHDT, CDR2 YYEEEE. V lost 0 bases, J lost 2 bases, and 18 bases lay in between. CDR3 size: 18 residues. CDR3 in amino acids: CASSLARGRGLTGNTIYF. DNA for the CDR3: TGTGCCAGCAGCTTGGCCCGGGGTCGGGGCTTGACTGGAAACACCATATATTTT.